The 23 T cell receptor beta chains reported below all come from one sample, sequenced in a study of T cells after yellow fever vaccination. TCRdb re-analysed the 5' RACE reads in MiXCR, keeping a single row per CDR3 protein. The profile covers approximately 130,000 distinct CDR3 sequences, with around 15% appearing a single time and roughly 47% taken by the ten largest. Sequences were derived from CD8+ T cells sorted from PBMCs, sampled 5 days after the yellow fever booster vaccination. All receptors derive from a man younger than 35 who received the YFV17D yellow fever vaccine.

This clonotype was detected only a few times. The rearrangement links TRBV6-5 to TRBJ2-3; TRBD1 agrees at 8 bases. After removal of 6 bases from V and 5 bases from J, the junction contained 1 base not matched to a gene. This CDR3 is 12 amino acids long. Germline assignment: CDR1 MNHEY and CDR2 SVGAGI. For the CDR3, the DNA is TGTGCCAGCAGGACAGGGGTAGATACGCAGTATTTT. It encodes CASRTGVDTQYF.

As for this clonotype: One junction end disagrees with the germline gene, perhaps due to a read error. The CDR3 DNA is TGTGCCAGCAGCGTAGATTGGGGAGGAGGCTATGGCTACACCTTC. It codes for CASSVDWGGGYGYTF. The chain has TRBV11-2 and TRBJ1-2, with D unresolved. The CDR3 runs 15 residues. Looked up from germline, CDR1 is SGHAT and CDR2 is FQNNGV.

A few counts support this clonotype. This chain uses TRBV15 with TRBJ1-5, with TRBD1 as a possible D gene (5 bases). The germline V and J ends were trimmed by 5 bases and 5 bases, with 13 bases remaining between them. Germline CDR1 LNHNV, CDR2 YYDKDF (reference sequence). The CDR3 has 14 amino acids. CDR3 in amino acids: CATSGLGPYQPQHF. DNA of the CDR3: TGTGCCACCAGCGGCCTGGGACCTTATCAGCCCCAGCATTTT.

This clonotype has a handful of counts. This chain uses TRBV29-1 with TRBJ2-3; TRBD1 matches 7 bases. CDR3 length: 15 amino acids. Germline V lookup: CDR1 SQVTM, CDR2 ANQGSEA. V shed 3 bases and J 0 bases; nucleotides not matched to a gene: 6. The CDR3 DNA follows: TGCAGCGTTGATGGACAGGCGGAAAGCACAGATACGCAGTATTTT. Protein: CSVDGQAESTDTQYF.

Only a few counts were recorded for this clonotype. This chain uses TRBV11-2 with TRBJ2-4; either TRBD1 or TRBD2 may supply D (7 bases each). This CDR3 has 17 amino acids. CDR1 is SGHAT, CDR2 FQNNGV, per germline. With 5 bases removed from V and 8 bases from J, the gap between germline ends came to 25 bases. The CDR3 region is CASSRGQRGSSRDIQYF. The DNA for the CDR3 is TGTGCCAGCAGCCGGGGACAGCGGGGTTCAAGTAGGGACATTCAGTACTTC.

The chain recombines TRBV29-1 with TRBJ1-1; D unclear. This CDR3 comprises 15 residues. Trimming removed 4 bases at V and 2 bases at J, with 17 bases between. Germline V CDR1 and CDR2: SQVTM, ANQGSEA. CDR3 bases: TGCAGCGTTGCTGGGTCCGTGGAGGCAAACACTGAAGCTTTCTTT. Amino acid sequence: CSVAGSVEANTEAFF.

This clonotype was observed many times. This chain uses TRBV4-2 with TRBJ2-1, with TRBD2 as a possible D gene (6 bases). The germline CDR1 and CDR2 sequences are LGHNA and YNFKEQ. The CDR3 length is 13 residues. V lost 2 bases and J lost 7, with 9 bases in between. The CDR3 protein is CASSQNGGNEQFF. In DNA form, the CDR3 reads TGTGCCAGCAGCCAAAACGGGGGTAATGAGCAGTTCTTC.

This clonotype has only a few counts. The chain couples TRBV5-1 to TRBJ2-3; 13 nucleotides align to TRBD2. The CDR3 is made up of 16 amino acids. V gave up 7 bases and J gave up 3 bases; unmatched junction bases: 8. Per the germline V gene, CDR1 is SGHRS and CDR2 is YFSETQ. CDR3 DNA: TGCGCCAGCGTCCACGGACTAGCGGGGGCTACAGATACGCAGTATTTT. The encoded protein is CASVHGLAGATDTQYF.

This clonotype was counted many times. V gene TRBV15 combines with J gene TRBJ2-3; 7 bases align to TRBD2. V shed 1 base and J 2 bases; nucleotides not matched to a gene: 12. CDR3 size: 18 residues. CDR1 is LNHNV, CDR2 YYDKDF, per germline (reference sequence). The CDR3 protein is CATSRAPGGTPTTDTQYF. The DNA of the CDR3 is TGTGCCACCAGCAGAGCCCCGGGGGGTACCCCGACCACAGATACGCAGTATTTT.

The rearrangement joins TRBV2 to TRBJ2-7; possibly TRBD2 for D (5 bases). V gave up 6 bases and J gave up 3 bases, with 9 bases separating them. Germline V gene data show CDR1 as SNHLY and CDR2 as FYNNEI. The CDR3 runs to 12 residues. In DNA form, the CDR3 reads TGTGCCAGCAGGGGGAGCGGCTACGAGCAGTACTTC. It encodes CASRGSGYEQYF. The entire variable domain, with the rest obtained from reference TRBV2 and TRBJ2-7, is as follows: EPEVTQTPSHQVTQMGQEVILRCVPISNHLYFYWYRQILGQKVEFLVSFYNNEISEKSEIFDDQFSVERPDGSNFTLKIRSTKLEDSAMYFCASRGSGYEQYFGPGTRLTVT.

This clonotype was seen more than once but under ten times. V and J are TRBV7-9 and TRBJ2-5; 7 nucleotides agree with TRBD2. The length of the CDR3 is 13 residues. V lost 3 bases to trimming and J lost 5 bases; unmatched junction nucleotides: 3. Germline V lookup: CDR1 SEHNR, CDR2 FQNEAQ (reference sequence). Here the CDR3 reads CASSLTAGETQYF. CDR3 in DNA: TGTGCCAGCAGCTTGACAGCGGGGGAGACCCAGTACTTC.

This clonotype was observed a few times. CDR3 residues: CASPTRPGSSYEQYV. The CDR3 DNA reads as TGTGCCAGCCCGACTCGTCCAGGCAGCTCCTACGAGCAGTACGTC. The chain joins TRBV19 to TRBJ2-7; no clear D gene. The CDR3 is 15 amino acids. Trimming took 9 bases from V and 0 from J, leaving 18 bases between them. The germline V gene encodes CDR1 LNHDA and CDR2 SQIVND (reference sequence).

This clonotype was counted a few times. CDR3 coding DNA: TGCGCCAGCAGCCCGACAGAAATGAACACTGAAGCTTTCTTT. Translated, it gives CASSPTEMNTEAFF. V and J are TRBV4-1 and TRBJ1-1; maybe TRBD1 (5 bases). The V and J ends lost 4 bases and 0 bases respectively, with 9 bases between them. The CDR3 length is 14 residues. Germline V lookup: CDR1 MGHRA, CDR2 YSYEKL.

This clonotype showed up just a few times. The chain employs TRBV7-9 and TRBJ1-1, with D maybe TRBD1 (5 bases). V lost 1 base to trimming and J lost 3 bases, with 12 bases between them. The CDR3 sequence is 15 residues long. The germline V gene has CDR1 SEHNR and CDR2 FQNEAQ (reference sequence). The CDR3 nucleotides read TGTGCCAGCAGCTTAGGCCCACGAGGGGACACTGAAGCTTTCTTT. This encodes CASSLGPRGDTEAFF. The full variable domain, in which reference TRBV7-9 and TRBJ1-1 provide the parts outside the CDR3, is DTGVSQNPRHKITKRGQNVTFRCDPISEHNRLYWYRQTLGQGPEFLTYFQNEAQLEKSRLLSDRFSAERPKGSFSTLEIQRTEQGDSAMYLCASSLGPRGDTEAFFGQGTRLTVV.

This clonotype was observed a single time. The chain recombines TRBV3-1 with TRBJ2-1, with 12 nucleotides matching TRBD2. The CDR3 length is 16 residues. Per the germline V gene, CDR1 is LGHDT and CDR2 is YNNKEL (reference sequence). The V gene end was trimmed by 5 bases and the J gene end by 4 bases; junction bases not matched to a gene: 6. The CDR3 DNA follows: TGTGCCAGCAGCTCGCGACTAGCGGGGGTTTACAATGAGCAGTTCTTC. Translating it yields CASSSRLAGVYNEQFF.

This chain links TRBV6-6 with TRBJ2-7, with unresolved D. Looked up from germline, CDR1 is MNHNY and CDR2 is SVGAGI (reference sequence). V was pared by 3 bases and J by 2 bases, with 8 bases between. This CDR3 is built from 13 residues. The CDR3: CASSYGYTYEQYV. In DNA form, the CDR3 reads TGTGCCAGCAGTTATGGGTACACCTACGAGCAGTACGTC.

This clonotype was seen many times. The V call is TRBV7-2, the J call TRBJ2-1, with 10 bases identical to TRBD2. Germline loops: CDR1 SGHTA, CDR2 FQGNSA. This CDR3 is built from 18 residues. Trimming removed 1 base from V and 7 bases from J; junction bases left unmatched: 13. The CDR3 sequence: CASSLDLAGALAGNEQFF. The CDR3 region has the DNA TGTGCCAGCAGCTTAGACCTAGCGGGGGCCCTCGCTGGGAATGAGCAGTTCTTC.

This clonotype was observed many times. V and J are TRBV6-1 and TRBJ2-4; 12 bases line up with TRBD1. V trimming: 0 bases; J trimming: 8 bases; junction bases outside the gene matches: 5. The CDR3 is 16 amino acids. The germline CDR1 and CDR2 sequences are MNHNS and SASEGT. CDR3 bases: TGTGCCAGCAGTGAAGCGCAGGGGACAGGGGGCGACATTCAGTACTTC. It specifies CASSEAQGTGGDIQYF.

This clonotype has just a few counts. CDR3 in amino acids: CASSLKPAGGNNEQFF. The DNA of the CDR3 is TGTGCCAGCAGCTTAAAGCCAGCGGGGGGAAACAATGAGCAGTTCTTC. V and J are TRBV7-3 and TRBJ2-1; TRBD2 matches 9 bases. There are 16 residues in the CDR3. The ends lost 1 base at V and 5 bases at J; junction bases unmatched: 6. From germline, CDR1 is SGHTA and CDR2 FQGTGA.

The chain combines TRBV9 with TRBJ1-2, with D possibly being TRBD1 (5 bases). CDR1 and CDR2 from the germline V gene are SGDLS and YYNGEE. The CDR3 runs to 13 residues. The V end lost 5 bases, the J end lost 3 bases, and 11 bases lay between the germline ends. CDR3 sequence reads: CASRNRLDYGYTF. CDR3 coding DNA: TGTGCCAGCAGAAACAGGTTGGACTATGGCTACACCTTC. Together with reference TRBV9 and TRBJ1-2, the CDR3 gives the full variable domain: DSGVTQTPKHLITATGQRVTLRCSPRSGDLSVYWYQQSLDQGLQFLIQYYNGEERAKGNILERFSAQQFPDLHSELNLSSLELGDSALYFCASRNRLDYGYTFGSGTRLTVV.

This clonotype occurred a few times. The chain has TRBV4-1 and TRBJ2-3; TRBD2 aligns across 7 bases. Germline CDR1 reads MGHRA; CDR2 reads YSYEKL. The CDR3 spans 15 residues. V lost 6 bases, J lost 2 bases, and 8 bases stayed unmatched. This chain's CDR3 is CASSGAGPPTDTQYF. In nucleotides, the CDR3 is TGCGCCAGCAGTGGAGCGGGGCCCCCCACAGATACGCAGTATTTT.

This clonotype was seen a few times. This chain connects TRBV6-6 to TRBJ1-2; no firm D call. Per germline, CDR1 MNHNY and CDR2 SVGAGI (reference sequence). The CDR3 sequence is 12 residues long. Trimming took 8 bases from V and 8 from J, leaving 15 bases between them. CDR3 coding DNA: TGTGCCAGCCTCTTCTCGACCGAGGGCTACACCTTC. Its protein is CASLFSTEGYTF.

There are a few counts of this clonotype. The rearrangement joins TRBV6-2 or TRBV6-3 to TRBJ1-5, with a possible D match to TRBD1 (5 bases). The CDR3 consists of 13 residues. Trimming cost V 7 bases and J 10 bases, with 17 bases left between them. CDR1 MNHEY and CDR2 SVGEGT come from the germline V gene. The CDR3 loop reads CASKKTQGLPQHF. CDR3 nucleotide sequence: TGTGCCAGCAAAAAAACCCAGGGTTTACCCCAGCATTTT.